This TCR beta chain was documented in a study of blood T cell repertoires in COVID-19. Study details: There were acute and convalescent COVID-19 samples, and they came from the United States, Italy and Spain.

Recruitment covered about two dozen US areas and drew participants whose ages spanned roughly 18 to 100 years. Among Cohort 3 donors, those recovered had two negative PCRs, clearance, or symptom resolution. Looked up from germline, CDR1 is DFQATT and CDR2 is SNEGSKA (reference sequence). V gave up 2 bases and J gave up 2 bases, with 3 bases separating them. The CDR3 has 11 residues. As handled by the study authors: Amplifying reference gene primers gave estimates of nucleated cell counts. TCRdb's table, derived via immunoSEQ multiplex PCR, lists solely in-frame clones and lacks some. That table supplies the V and J calls and clone size; D and trimming were determined from the DNA. Of about 290,000 clones in the sample, about nine tenths were seen once.

The sample taken for sequencing was PBMCs or T cells enriched from blood (not recorded which). This chain joins TRBV20-1 and TRBJ1-1; unclear D gene. The sequence was collected from a middle-aged woman who had recovered from COVID-19. DNA of the CDR3: TGCAGTGCTAGATATAACACTGAAGCTTTCTTT. Protein: CSARYNTEAFF.